The 31 T cell receptor beta chains listed next were all sequenced from one sample in a study of CD8 T cells in ankylosing spondylitis. Study results and limitations: Ankylosing spondylitis blood seemed to carry a telltale TCR beta motif made of seven or eight highly homologous variants.

No antigen is known for these receptors. TCRdb re-called the 5' RACE reads with MiXCR, one entry per CDR3 protein. The top ten clones hold about 15% of a sample with more than 300,000 distinct CDR3 sequences, approximately 8% of them seen once. The sequenced sample was blood, either unsorted or a sorted T cell fraction (not recorded which). The receptors were sampled from a male donor with ankylosing spondylitis.

This clonotype turned up a few times. The J gene is TRBJ2-1, the V gene TRBV5-6; TRBD2 is a possible D gene (6 bases). Between the trimmed V and J ends, which lost 2 bases and 7 bases, there was a span of 16 bases. The CDR3 has 15 residues. From germline, CDR1 is SGHDT and CDR2 YYEEEE. CDR3 region: CASSLGTSYGNEQFF. The CDR3 region has the DNA TGTGCCAGCAGCTTAGGCACTAGCTACGGGAATGAGCAGTTCTTC. The full variable domain, with the rest looked up from reference TRBV5-6 and TRBJ2-1, is DAGVTQSPTHLIKTRGQQVTLRCSPKSGHDTVSWYQQALGQGPQFIFQYYEEEERQRGNFPDRFSGHQFPNYSSELNVNALLLGDSALYLCASSLGTSYGNEQFFGPGTRLTVL.

This chain links TRBV6-1 with TRBJ2-7, with TRBD1 identical over 10 bases. V was pared by 5 bases and J by 4 bases, with 8 bases of the junction left unmatched. Germline assignment: CDR1 MNHNS and CDR2 SASEGT. The length of the CDR3 is 15 residues. The CDR3 sequence is CASSPTGTGEYEQYF. CDR3 nucleotide sequence: TGTGCCAGCAGTCCTACCGGGACAGGGGAATACGAGCAGTACTTC.

The DNA for the CDR3 is TGTGCCAGCAGCCCACTAGATCGTAACTATGGCTACACCTTC. Protein: CASSPLDRNYGYTF. This sequence joins TRBV3-1 and TRBJ1-2, with D hard to call. V was shortened by 4 bases and J by 1 base, with 10 bases between the two germline ends. Germline V gives CDR1 LGHDT, CDR2 YNNKEL (reference sequence). The CDR3 spans 14 residues.

This clonotype was counted many times. This chain connects TRBV12-3 or TRBV12-4 to TRBJ2-7; 11 positions match TRBD2. This CDR3 spans 17 amino acids. V trimming: 5 bases; J trimming: 0 bases; junction bases outside the gene matches: 9. CDR3 sequence reads: CASSPWTSGPNSYEQYF. In nucleotides, the CDR3 is TGTGCCAGCAGTCCCTGGACTAGCGGGCCAAACTCCTACGAGCAGTACTTC.

This clonotype was counted only a few times. V usage is TRBV6-1 and J usage is TRBJ2-2, with 9 bases matching TRBD1. The junction had 6 bases not matched to a gene; V was cut back by 4 bases and J by 6 bases. CDR3 length: 15 amino acids. Germline CDR1 MNHNS, CDR2 SASEGT. The CDR3 nucleotides are TGTGCCAGCAGTGGGGGGACAGGGTTACCCGGGGAGCTGTTTTTT. The encoded protein is CASSGGTGLPGELFF.

The chain has TRBV12-3 or TRBV12-4 and TRBJ2-5; either TRBD1 or TRBD2 may supply D (5 bases each). V was shortened by 5 bases and J by 9 bases, with 16 bases between the two germline ends. The CDR3 length is 13 residues. The DNA for the CDR3 is TGTGCCAGCAGTCCCGGGACGTTTCTCGCCCAGTACTTC. Translation: CASSPGTFLAQYF.

This clonotype has a count of ten or more. The chain recombines TRBV5-1 with TRBJ1-1; D may be TRBD1 (6 bases). The ends were cut back, 3 bases at V and 2 bases at J, with 14 bases in the middle. Germline V gene data show CDR1 as SGHRS and CDR2 as YFSETQ. This CDR3 contains 15 residues. The CDR3 region is CASSSAGTSNTEAFF. CDR3 sequence (DNA): TGCGCCAGCAGCTCCGCCGGGACATCCAACACTGAAGCTTTCTTT.

The gene calls are TRBV2 and TRBJ2-1; 8 bases match TRBD2. Germline loops: CDR1 SNHLY, CDR2 FYNNEI. Germline trimming cut 6 bases from V and 2 bases from J; bases unmatched to any gene: 6. The CDR3 has 15 amino acids. CDR3 nucleotides: TGTGCCAGCAGGGACGGACTAGCAGCCTACAATGAGCAGTTCTTC. Protein sequence: CASRDGLAAYNEQFF.

The chain has TRBV28 and TRBJ2-1, with D perhaps matching TRBD1 (5 bases). CDR1 is MDHEN and CDR2 is SYDVKM in the germline V gene. The CDR3 is 15 amino acids. V lost 3 bases, J lost 0 bases, and 9 bases lay in between. The CDR3 sequence: CASSFPDSSYNEQFF. In DNA, the CDR3 is TGTGCCAGCAGTTTTCCAGACAGCTCCTACAATGAGCAGTTCTTC.

The chain joins TRBV6-6 to TRBJ1-1, with D perhaps TRBD1 (6 bases). The CDR3 length is 13 residues. Germline CDR1 and CDR2: MNHNY and SVGAGI (reference sequence). Trimming left V 6 bases short and J 2 bases short, with 10 bases between. DNA of the CDR3: TGTGCCAGCAGAGGGGGTATCAACACTGAAGCTTTCTTT. Amino acids: CASRGGINTEAFF.

The chain recombines TRBV5-5 with TRBJ2-7; D ambiguous. Germline V gene data show CDR1 as SGHKS and CDR2 as YYEKEE (reference sequence). Trimming shortened V by 6 bases and J by 0 bases, and 13 bases separated the two germline ends. The CDR3 extends over 14 amino acids. The CDR3 DNA reads as TGTGCCAGCACCTTTCGACGGAACTCCTACGAGCAGTACTTC. Protein sequence: CASTFRRNSYEQYF.

The table lists this clonotype with many counts. CDR3 loop: CSAGGDSFNYGYTF. The CDR3 nucleotides read TGCAGTGCTGGAGGGGACAGCTTTAACTATGGCTACACCTTC. The chain couples TRBV20-1 to TRBJ1-2; 7 positions match TRBD1. The CDR3 runs 14 residues. V lost 5 bases, J lost 1 base, and 7 bases stayed unmatched. CDR1 is DFQATT and CDR2 is SNEGSKA in the germline V gene (reference sequence).

This clonotype was picked up many times. V and J are TRBV12-3 or TRBV12-4 and TRBJ2-1; 13 nucleotides agree with TRBD2. J lost 12 bases, V lost 4 bases, and 6 bases had no gene match. The CDR3 runs to 14 residues. The CDR3 DNA sequence: TGTGCCAGCAGTTCGGGACTAGCGGGACGCGTGCAGTTCTTC. Translating it yields CASSSGLAGRVQFF.

This clonotype has a count of ten or more. The chain carries TRBV20-1 and TRBJ1-5; TRBD1 agrees at 7 bases. CDR3 length: 14 residues. After removal of 0 bases from V and 4 bases from J, the junction contained 3 bases not matched to a gene. The germline CDR1 and CDR2 sequences are DFQATT and SNEGSKA (reference sequence). CDR3: CSARDLTGNQPQHF. CDR3 DNA: TGCAGTGCTAGAGATCTGACAGGGAATCAGCCCCAGCATTTT.

This clonotype was counted between two and nine times. V gene TRBV6-5 combines with J gene TRBJ2-7, with D maybe TRBD1 (6 bases). V dropped 0 bases and J dropped 3 bases, with 9 bases sitting between them. CDR1 is MNHEY and CDR2 is SVGAGI in the germline V gene. This CDR3 contains 14 residues. CDR3 coding DNA: TGTGCCAGCAGTTACTCGACAGGAGGCTACGAGCAGTACTTC. It translates to CASSYSTGGYEQYF.

This clonotype was picked up a small number of times. This chain links TRBV3-1 with TRBJ2-7; either TRBD1 or TRBD2 may fit D (5 bases each). Trimming cost V 3 bases and J 2 bases, with 20 bases left between them. Germline lookup yields CDR1 LGHDT and CDR2 YNNKEL (reference sequence). This CDR3 has 17 residues. The chain's CDR3 is CASSQDWADGQPYEQYF. The CDR3 region has the DNA TGTGCCAGCAGCCAGGACTGGGCTGACGGACAACCCTACGAGCAGTACTTC.

In its sample, this clonotype was seen a few times. The genes are TRBV5-1 and TRBJ2-5; TRBD2 is a possible D gene (6 bases). Germline-derived CDR1 and CDR2 are SGHRS and YFSETQ. The V gene lost 0 bases and the J gene lost 3 bases, with 9 bases spanning the gap. The CDR3 extends over 14 amino acids. The CDR3 sequence: CASSLGDSKETQYF. In DNA form, the CDR3 reads TGCGCCAGCAGCTTGGGGGACTCCAAAGAGACCCAGTACTTC.

V and J are TRBV5-1 and TRBJ2-5; no reliable D call. With 0 bases removed from V and 3 bases from J, the gap between germline ends came to 6 bases. The CDR3 runs to 13 residues. CDR1 and CDR2 (germline): SGHRS, YFSETQ. DNA of the CDR3: TGCGCCAGCAGCTTGGTGGTCGAAGAGACCCAGTACTTC. Its protein is CASSLVVEETQYF. The variable domain in full, completed from reference TRBV5-1 and TRBJ2-5, reads KAGVTQTPRYLIKTRGQQVTLSCSPISGHRSVSWYQQTPGQGLQFLFEYFSETQRNKGNFPGRFSGRQFSNSRSEMNVSTLELGDSALYLCASSLVVEETQYFGPGTRLLVL.

The V gene is TRBV29-1, the J gene TRBJ1-2, with D perhaps TRBD1 (5 bases). Germline V lookup: CDR1 SQVTM, CDR2 ANQGSEA. V gave up 0 bases and J gave up 5 bases, with 10 bases separating them. This CDR3 has 13 amino acids. As DNA, the CDR3 is TGCAGCGTTGAAGACCCCAGACAGTATGGCTACACCTTC. Protein product: CSVEDPRQYGYTF.

This clonotype was detected ten times or more. The CDR3 spells CASSRPASSYNEQFF. CDR3 DNA sequence: TGTGCCAGCAGCCGCCCAGCGAGCTCCTACAATGAGCAGTTCTTC. J is TRBJ2-1 and V is TRBV12-3 or TRBV12-4; no firm D call. Trimming removed 6 bases from V and 0 bases from J, with 12 bases in between. This CDR3 has 15 residues.

The chain recombines TRBV4-1 with TRBJ2-7; 8 bases are a match to TRBD2. The CDR3 is 14 amino acids. J lost 6 bases, V lost 2 bases, and 6 bases had no gene match. Looked up from germline, CDR1 is MGHRA and CDR2 is YSYEKL. The DNA of the CDR3 is TGCGCCAGCAGCCAAAGGCCAGCGGGGGCCGAGCAGTACTTC. This translates into CASSQRPAGAEQYF.

This clonotype was counted only a few times. V gene TRBV10-3 combines with J gene TRBJ2-2; 7 bases fit TRBD1. The CDR3 totals 15 residues. V trimming: 6 bases; J trimming: 4 bases; junction bases outside the gene matches: 8. CDR1 is ENHRY and CDR2 is SYGVKD in the germline V gene. The CDR3 loop reads CAISIDRAGTGELFF. The CDR3 region has the DNA TGTGCCATCAGCATAGACAGGGCCGGCACCGGGGAGCTGTTTTTT.

This clonotype was observed at least ten times. The chain uses TRBV27 and TRBJ2-1; no clear D gene. The CDR3 consists of 12 residues. The germline CDR1 and CDR2 sequences are MNHEY and SMNVEV (reference sequence). The V gene lost 0 bases and the J gene lost 9 bases, with 6 bases spanning the gap. CDR3 bases: TGTGCCAGCAGTTTATCGTCCACTGAGCAGTTCTTC. This translates into CASSLSSTEQFF.

This clonotype was seen at least ten times. The chain uses TRBV7-3 and TRBJ2-1; possibly TRBD2 for D (6 bases). Germline-derived CDR1 and CDR2 are SGHTA and FQGTGA. The CDR3 runs to 14 residues. The V and J ends lost 2 bases and 9 bases respectively, with 14 bases between them. The chain's CDR3 is CASSLSPGLSEQFF. The CDR3 DNA sequence: TGTGCCAGCAGCTTATCGCCGGGACTTAGTGAGCAGTTCTTC.

This chain joins TRBV10-1 and TRBJ2-1; 10 positions match TRBD2. Germline CDR1 WNHNN, CDR2 SYGVQD (reference sequence). The junction had 11 bases not matched to a gene; V was cut back by 4 bases and J by 8 bases. The CDR3 covers 16 residues. CDR3: CASSVSPSGRVDEQFF. The CDR3 nucleotides are TGCGCCAGCAGTGTTTCCCCCAGCGGGAGGGTGGATGAGCAGTTCTTC.

V and J are TRBV19 and TRBJ2-7, with TRBD1 identical over 8 bases. CDR1 is LNHDA and CDR2 is SQIVND in the germline V gene (reference sequence). There are 13 residues in the CDR3. The J segment lost 4 bases and the V segment lost 6 bases, leaving 5 bases of the junction unmatched. Written as DNA, the CDR3 is TGTGCCAGTAGCCGGGACAGGAAATACGAGCAGTACTTC. The encoded protein is CASSRDRKYEQYF. The full variable domain, with the rest looked up from reference TRBV19 and TRBJ2-7, is DGGITQSPKYLFRKEGQNVTLSCEQNLNHDAMYWYRQDPGQGLRLIYYSQIVNDFQKGDIAEGYSVSREKKESFPLTVTSAQKNPTAFYLCASSRDRKYEQYFGPGTRLTVT.

The V and J genes are TRBV30 and TRBJ2-3; 10 bases match TRBD2. This CDR3 has 14 amino acids. Looked up from germline, CDR1 is GTSNPN and CDR2 is SVGIG (reference sequence). J was trimmed by 6 bases and V by 7 bases; bases with no gene match: 10. This CDR3 reads CAYSQLAGVDTQYF. CDR3 sequence (DNA): TGTGCCTACAGTCAGCTAGCGGGAGTGGATACGCAGTATTTT.

The chain has TRBV5-1 and TRBJ2-1; D is possibly TRBD1 (7 bases). The CDR3 has 15 amino acids. V gave up 3 bases and J gave up 3 bases, with 13 bases separating them. CDR1 and CDR2 from the germline V gene are SGHRS and YFSETQ. The CDR3 DNA is TGCGCCAGCAGCTGGTCAGGGGGGATCTACAATGAGCAGTTCTTC. It translates to CASSWSGGIYNEQFF.

This clonotype was counted between two and nine times. The V gene is TRBV7-9, the J gene TRBJ2-7; D may be TRBD2 (6 bases). V was pared by 3 bases and J by 6 bases, with 15 bases between. CDR1 and CDR2 from the germline V gene are SEHNR and FQNEAQ (reference sequence). This CDR3 contains 14 residues. The CDR3 DNA is TGTGCCAGCAGCTTCCGACTAGAAGGGGCCGAGCAGTACTTC. The encoded protein is CASSFRLEGAEQYF.

This clonotype was observed a handful of times. This chain's CDR3 is CASSQRGNSPLHF. CDR3 DNA: TGTGCCAGCAGCCAGAGGGGGAATTCACCCCTCCACTTT. The chain employs TRBV3-1 and TRBJ1-6, with D possibly matching TRBD1 (6 bases). Germline V lookup: CDR1 LGHDT, CDR2 YNNKEL (reference sequence). V dropped 3 bases and J dropped 7 bases, with 7 bases sitting between them. This CDR3 is built from 13 residues.

The sample holds many counts of this clonotype. The chain carries TRBV29-1 and TRBJ2-1; D gene ambiguous. CDR1 and CDR2 from the germline V gene are SQVTM and ANQGSEA. V lost 6 bases, J lost 2 bases, and 14 bases lay in between. The CDR3 contains 14 residues. The CDR3 reads CSVSMLGTYNEQFF. The DNA of the CDR3 is TGCAGCGTCTCCATGCTAGGGACCTACAATGAGCAGTTCTTC.